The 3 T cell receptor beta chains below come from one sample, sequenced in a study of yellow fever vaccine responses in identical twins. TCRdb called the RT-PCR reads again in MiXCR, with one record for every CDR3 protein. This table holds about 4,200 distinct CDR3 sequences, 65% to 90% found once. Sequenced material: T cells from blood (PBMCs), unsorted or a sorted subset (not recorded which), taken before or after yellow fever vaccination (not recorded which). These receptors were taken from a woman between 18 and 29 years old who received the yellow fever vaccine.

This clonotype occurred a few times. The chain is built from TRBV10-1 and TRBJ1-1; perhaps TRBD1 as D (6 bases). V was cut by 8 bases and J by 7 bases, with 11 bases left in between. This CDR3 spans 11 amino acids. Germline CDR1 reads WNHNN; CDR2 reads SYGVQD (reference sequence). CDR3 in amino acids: CASRRDNEAFF. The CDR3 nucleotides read TGCGCCAGCCGCCGGGACAATGAAGCTTTCTTT.

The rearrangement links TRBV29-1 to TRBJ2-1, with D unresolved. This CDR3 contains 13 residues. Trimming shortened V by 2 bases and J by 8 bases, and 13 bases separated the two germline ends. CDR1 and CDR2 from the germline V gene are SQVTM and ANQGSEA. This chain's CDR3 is CSVEPSPVDEQFF. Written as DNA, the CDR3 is TGCAGCGTTGAACCCTCTCCGGTGGATGAGCAGTTCTTC.

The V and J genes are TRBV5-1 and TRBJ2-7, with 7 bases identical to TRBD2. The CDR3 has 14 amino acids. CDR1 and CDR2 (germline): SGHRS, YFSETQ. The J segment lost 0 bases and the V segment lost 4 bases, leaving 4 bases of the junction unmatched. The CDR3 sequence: CASSPRDYSYEQYF. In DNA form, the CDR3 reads TGCGCCAGCAGCCCCCGGGACTACTCCTACGAGCAGTACTTC.